This T cell receptor (beta chain) was recovered during a study of OX40 agonist ivuxolimab in advanced cancers. Study summary: Those enrolled were 80% to 85% male, with a mean age of around 57 years and ages from roughly 20 to 90. Three patients got partial responses; one had hepatocellular carcinoma and two had cutaneous melanoma.

A note on this clone: Its antigen remains unknown.

Findings and limits, study-wide: Both blood CD4+ and CD8+ T cells showed clonal growth by week 6 at 0.1 to 3.0 mg/kg.

The protocol was immunoSEQ multiplex PCR, while the TCRdb copy is restricted to in-frame clones and leaves out a portion. The data contain around 37,000 clones, roughly 81% of them singletons. No patient had autoimmune disease or received systemic immunosuppression. This CDR3 contains 17 residues. Between the trimmed V and J ends, which lost 0 bases and 4 bases, there was a span of 18 bases. CDR1 is SGHRS, CDR2 YFSETQ, per germline. The sequence was collected from an adult with an advanced solid tumor such as melanoma, head and neck, liver or kidney cancer. The chain carries TRBV5-1 and TRBJ2-3; unclear D gene. Sequencing was performed on CD4+ or CD8+ T cells sorted from blood, taken in a trial of the OX40 agonist ivuxolimab. The CDR3: CASSLAVGLVTPDTQYF. The CDR3 bases are TGCGCCAGCAGCTTGGCCGTCGGTCTAGTTACCCCAGATACGCAGTATTTT.